This passage covers 27 T cell receptor beta chains from one sample sequenced in a study of cytomegalovirus exposure and HLA in healthy donors. Assay: immunoSEQ multiplex PCR; the TCRdb copy retains only in-frame clones and omits some. The sample has some 170,000 clones; roughly 91% are singletons. Sequenced sample: PBMCs. Receptors originate from a woman between 18 and 29 years old in good health and CMV-seropositive.

The chain has TRBV4-3 and TRBJ2-2; TRBD2 matches 8 bases. V shed 11 bases, J shed 6 bases, and the junction held 5 bases outside the gene matches. The CDR3 totals 12 residues. Per germline, CDR1 LGHNA and CDR2 YSLEER. CDR3 DNA: TGCGCCCCTGACGGGAGGGCCGGGGAGCTGTTTTTT. Translating gives CAPDGRAGELFF.

The chain links TRBV27 to TRBJ1-1, with TRBD1 as a possible D gene (5 bases). V lost 3 bases to trimming and J lost 4 bases, with 12 bases between them. Germline V gene sequence: CDR1 MNHEY, CDR2 SMNVEV (reference sequence). The CDR3 spans 14 residues. CDR3 loop: CASSFDGGGTEAFF. The CDR3 DNA is TGTGCCAGCAGTTTTGACGGGGGAGGCACTGAAGCTTTCTTT.

As to this clone: The junction and the germline gene differ at one end; a read error may be behind it. Other nucleotide sequences in the sample specify the same CDR3. The chain employs TRBV25-1 and TRBJ2-2, with no clear D. The V gene's germline CDR1 is MGHDK and CDR2 SYGVNS. CDR3 size: 11 residues. The CDR3 loop reads CASSTSVELFF. The CDR3 DNA sequence: TGTGCCAGCTCTACAAGCGTGGAGCTATTTTTT. The whole variable domain, remainder taken from reference TRBV25-1 and TRBJ2-2, is EADIYQTPRYLVIGTGKKITLECSQTMGHDKMYWYQQDPGMELHLIHYSYGVNSTEKGDLSSESTVSRIRTEHFPLTLESARPSHTSQYLCASSTSVELFFGEGSRLTVL.

The rearrangement joins TRBV10-3 to TRBJ2-3; 8 nucleotides match TRBD2. Germline CDR1 reads ENHRY; CDR2 reads SYGVKD. V lost 2 bases, J lost 4 bases, and 5 bases stayed unmatched. CDR3 size: 15 residues. The CDR3 region is CAISETGAGADTQYF. DNA for the CDR3: TGTGCCATCAGTGAGACCGGAGCGGGAGCAGATACGCAGTATTTT.

Comments on this clone: Possible read error: a much larger clone is one base away. The chain couples TRBV6-1 to TRBJ2-1; 13 nucleotides align to TRBD2. CDR1 is MNHNS and CDR2 is SASEGT in the germline V gene. V shed 4 bases, J shed 8 bases, and the junction held 2 bases outside the gene matches. This CDR3 has 14 amino acids. The CDR3 sequence is CASSGTSGSHEQFF. The CDR3 region has the DNA TGTGCCAGCAGTGGGACTAGCGGGAGCCATGAGCAGTTCTTC.

The chain recombines TRBV20-1 with TRBJ1-1; D call uncertain. Trimming shortened V by 8 bases and J by 6 bases, and 13 bases separated the two germline ends. The CDR3 is 11 residues long. The germline gives CDR1 DFQATT, CDR2 SNEGSKA (reference sequence). CDR3 bases: TGCAGTACCTCGGGGAGGGCTGAAGCTTTCTTT. The encoded protein is CSTSGRAEAFF.

Comment on this clone: The sample contains more than one DNA sequence encoding this CDR3. V gene TRBV12-5 combines with J gene TRBJ1-1, with TRBD1 matching over 8 bases. CDR3 length: 12 residues. The germline V gene encodes CDR1 LGHNT and CDR2 FRNRAP. The V segment lost 6 bases and the J segment 7 bases; nucleotides outside the gene matches: 4. CDR3 DNA sequence: TGTGCTAGTGGCCTAGGACAGGGTGAAGCTTTCTTT. Translated, it gives CASGLGQGEAFF.

The rearrangement joins TRBV7-2 to TRBJ2-7; 10 bases agree with TRBD2. The V gene's germline CDR1 is SGHTA and CDR2 FQGNSA. The trim removed 1 base at V and 0 bases at J, leaving 0 bases unmatched. This CDR3 is 15 amino acids long. CDR3 DNA: TGTGCCAGCAGCTTAGTAGCGGGGGGCTCCTACGAGCAGTACTTC. Its protein product is CASSLVAGGSYEQYF.

In its sample, this clone was seen once. The V and J genes are TRBV4-1 and TRBJ2-2, with D possibly being TRBD2 (5 bases). V lost 4 bases and J 0 bases, leaving 15 bases between the germline ends. This CDR3 is built from 17 residues. Germline V gene lookup returns CDR1 MGHRA and CDR2 YSYEKL. CDR3 amino acids: CASSRESWTSNTGELFF. The CDR3 DNA reads TGCGCCAGCAGCCGGGAAAGTTGGACTTCGAACACCGGGGAGCTGTTTTTT.

The rearrangement uses TRBV5-8 and TRBJ2-3; D is possibly TRBD1 (5 bases). CDR1 and CDR2 (germline): SGHTS, YDEGEE. V was cut by 0 bases and J by 0 bases, with 11 bases left in between. This CDR3 has 16 residues. DNA of the CDR3: TGTGCCAGCAGCTTGGTTAAGACAGCCAGCACAGATACGCAGTATTTT. Protein product: CASSLVKTASTDTQYF.

This sequence joins TRBV6-4 and TRBJ1-2, with D tentatively TRBD1 (5 bases). The CDR3 length is 14 residues. Trimming pared 0 bases from V and 6 bases from J, leaving 11 bases between. Germline V lookup: CDR1 MRHNA, CDR2 SNTAGT. Here the CDR3 reads CASSDSGGRDGYTF. CDR3 nucleotide sequence: TGTGCCAGCAGTGACTCCGGGGGTAGGGATGGCTACACCTTC.

The V gene is TRBV5-4, the J gene TRBJ2-7; 14 bases map to TRBD2. The J segment lost 7 bases and the V segment lost 3 bases, leaving 6 bases of the junction unmatched. Germline assignment: CDR1 SGHNT and CDR2 YYREEE (reference sequence). CDR3 size: 15 residues. CDR3 region: CASSSGLAGDGEQYF. CDR3 nucleotide sequence: TGTGCCAGCAGCTCGGGACTAGCGGGAGACGGGGAGCAGTACTTC. Together with reference TRBV5-4 and TRBJ2-7, the CDR3 gives the full variable domain: ETGVTQSPTHLIKTRGQQVTLRCSSQSGHNTVSWYQQALGQGPQFIFQYYREEENGRGNFPPRFSGLQFPNYSSELNVNALELDDSALYLCASSSGLAGDGEQYFGPGTRLTVT.

The V gene is TRBV7-2, the J gene TRBJ2-7; D may be TRBD1 (6 bases). The CDR3 totals 14 residues. The germline V gene has CDR1 SGHTA and CDR2 FQGNSA. V was shortened by 1 base and J by 2 bases, with 9 bases between the two germline ends. The CDR3, as DNA: TGTGCCAGCAGCTTAGGGGGGCGGACCTACGAGCAGTACTTC. Its protein is CASSLGGRTYEQYF.

The rearrangement joins TRBV6-6 to TRBJ2-5; 13 bases are a match to TRBD2. Germline values: CDR1 MNHNY, CDR2 SVGAGI (reference sequence). V lost 7 bases, J lost 4 bases, and 3 bases stayed unmatched. This CDR3 comprises 14 residues. This CDR3 is CASTWTSGRETQYF. As DNA, the CDR3 is TGTGCCAGCACCTGGACTAGCGGGAGAGAGACCCAGTACTTC.

This clone was detected only a few times. The chain links TRBV6-1 to TRBJ2-7, with TRBD2 matching over 8 bases. The CDR3 extends over 15 amino acids. Germline CDR1 MNHNS, CDR2 SASEGT. Trimming removed 2 bases from V and 2 bases from J; junction bases left unmatched: 5. CDR3 residues: CASSEKGLVAYEQYF. In nucleotides, the CDR3 is TGTGCCAGCAGTGAAAAGGGACTAGTGGCCTACGAGCAGTACTTC.

This chain connects TRBV2 to TRBJ2-3; 10 bases are shared with TRBD2. CDR1 SNHLY and CDR2 FYNNEI come from the germline V gene. V lost 10 bases to trimming and J lost 0 bases; unmatched junction nucleotides: 19. CDR3 length: 19 amino acids. The CDR3 loop reads CAIQFSLAGGISSTDTQYF. The CDR3 region has the DNA TGTGCCATCCAGTTCTCCTTAGCGGGAGGTATATCTAGCACAGATACGCAGTATTTT.

The chain is built from TRBV5-1 and TRBJ2-2; tentative D call: TRBD1 (6 bases). The CDR3 consists of 15 residues. Germline CDR1 SGHRS, CDR2 YFSETQ. The V end lost 0 bases, the J end lost 4 bases, and 10 bases lay between the germline ends. The CDR3 spells CASSLGDTGTGELFF. Here the CDR3 DNA reads TGCGCCAGCAGCTTGGGGGACACTGGCACCGGGGAGCTGTTTTTT.

The chain joins TRBV9 to TRBJ1-4; TRBD1 matches 8 bases. This CDR3 contains 14 residues. Germline loops: CDR1 SGDLS, CDR2 YYNGEE. The junction had 8 bases not matched to a gene; V was cut back by 3 bases and J by 10 bases. CDR3 loop: CASSDQQGVGKLFF. CDR3 DNA: TGTGCCAGCAGCGACCAACAGGGGGTCGGAAAACTGTTTTTT.

The rearrangement joins TRBV30 to TRBJ2-1; 11 bases match TRBD1. This CDR3 region has 16 residues. V trimming: 3 bases; J trimming: 7 bases; junction bases outside the gene matches: 11. Germline V gives CDR1 GTSNPN, CDR2 SVGIG (reference sequence). The chain's CDR3 is CAWRGPGQGVKNEQFF. In DNA, the CDR3 is TGTGCCTGGAGGGGGCCGGGACAGGGGGTGAAGAATGAGCAGTTCTTC.

The V call is TRBV12-5, the J call TRBJ1-1; TRBD1 matches at 9 bases. Germline V gene data show CDR1 as LGHNT and CDR2 as FRNRAP. CDR3 size: 16 residues. The J segment lost 4 bases and the V segment lost 4 bases, leaving 10 bases of the junction unmatched. CDR3 bases: TGTGCTAGTGGTTCCGCCTTGGGACAGGGTTTCACTGAAGCTTTCTTT. Its translation is CASGSALGQGFTEAFF.

This clone was seen a few times. The V gene is TRBV18, the J gene TRBJ2-7; TRBD2 matches at 14 bases. V lost 0 bases, J lost 5 bases, and 3 bases stayed unmatched. Germline lookup yields CDR1 KGHSH and CDR2 LQKENI. This CDR3 has 16 residues. CDR3 loop: CASSPPEGLAGDEQYF. DNA of the CDR3: TGTGCCAGCTCACCACCGGAGGGACTAGCGGGAGACGAGCAGTACTTC.

The CDR3 reads CAWGTGTSGYNEQFF. Written as DNA, the CDR3 is TGTGCCTGGGGGACCGGGACTAGCGGCTACAATGAGCAGTTCTTC. This sequence joins TRBV30 and TRBJ2-1; 11 nucleotides align to TRBD2. This CDR3 has 15 residues. Germline V gene data show CDR1 as GTSNPN and CDR2 as SVGIG (reference sequence). V dropped 5 bases and J dropped 3; count of bases not matched to a gene: 6.

V and J are TRBV27 and TRBJ1-1; D may be TRBD1 (5 bases). Germline V CDR1 and CDR2: MNHEY, SMNVEV (reference sequence). With 2 bases removed from V and 1 base from J, the gap between germline ends came to 11 bases. The CDR3 runs 15 residues. CDR3 protein: CASSLIGGRNTEAFF. The DNA for the CDR3 is TGTGCCAGCAGTTTAATCGGGGGAAGGAACACTGAAGCTTTCTTT.

The chain employs TRBV10-1 and TRBJ2-4; 9 positions agree with TRBD1. The trim removed 5 bases at V and 1 base at J, leaving 9 bases unmatched. Germline values: CDR1 WNHNN, CDR2 SYGVQD (reference sequence). This CDR3 is built from 17 residues. The DNA for the CDR3 is TGCGCCAGCAGTACGGGACAGGGAAAGGGGGCCAAAAACATTCAGTACTTC. Its protein product is CASSTGQGKGAKNIQYF.

The DNA of the CDR3 is TGTGCCAGCAGCTTCAGTGACAGTCGACAGCCCCAGCATTTT. Protein: CASSFSDSRQPQHF. V gene TRBV5-5 combines with J gene TRBJ1-5; TRBD1 might be the D (5 bases). Germline loops: CDR1 SGHKS, CDR2 YYEKEE (reference sequence). This CDR3 contains 14 residues. The V gene lost 2 bases and the J gene lost 7 bases, with 13 bases spanning the gap.

This rearrangement joins TRBV5-4 to TRBJ1-3; a possible D gene is TRBD1 (5 bases). Trimming took 5 bases from V and 0 from J, leaving 12 bases between them. The CDR3 runs 15 residues. The germline CDR1 and CDR2 sequences are SGHNT and YYREEE (reference sequence). The CDR3 loop reads CASSFDRDSGNTIYF. In nucleotides, the CDR3 is TGTGCCAGCAGTTTCGACAGAGACTCTGGAAACACCATATATTTT.

V usage is TRBV5-4 and J usage is TRBJ2-4; D call uncertain. Trimming left V 3 bases short and J 13 bases short, with 17 bases between. From germline, CDR1 is SGHNT and CDR2 YYREEE (reference sequence). The CDR3 consists of 13 residues. Written as DNA, the CDR3 is TGTGCCAGCAGCTCTCCCGTGGCCTTGGTACAGTACTTC. This codes for CASSSPVALVQYF.